The clone carrying this TCR beta chain was detected many times. The source of the sample is a study of read filtering for tumor transcriptome and immune sequencing. About the study: By R-ISS, stages I, II and III held 8, 16 and 7 patients. Whole-transcriptome libraries were prepared after DNase treatment.

The CDR3 has 14 residues. Germline CDR1 reads KGHSH; CDR2 reads LQKENI. Trimming shortened V by 7 bases and J by 0 bases, and 13 bases separated the two germline ends. Every patient had bone marrow sampled while the disease was active. This library used 300 to 500 ng RNA and molecular barcoded adaptors spanning alpha/delta and beta/gamma chains. TCRdb recomputed calls from the reads with MiXCR, one row per CDR3 protein. The data show roughly 130,000 distinct CDR3 sequences, 13% seen once. The TCR was taken from a donor at least 40 years old with multiple myeloma. The rearrangement uses TRBV18 and TRBJ2-7, with D possibly being TRBD2 (6 bases). Input material: a population of CD138-negative cells sorted from bone marrow. The CDR3 spells CASYSRDSSYEQYF. The CDR3 DNA reads as TGTGCCAGCTATTCCCGGGACTCCTCCTACGAGCAGTACTTC. The variable domain in full, with the rest retrieved from reference TRBV18 and TRBJ2-7, is NAGVMQNPRHLVRRRGQEARLRCSPMKGHSHVYWYRQLPEEGLKFMVYLQKENIIDESGMPKERFSAEFPKEGPSILRIQQVVRGDSAAYFCASYSRDSSYEQYFGPGTRLTVT.